Listed below are T cell receptor beta chains from one sample, sequenced in a study of monozygotic twins with inflammatory bowel disease. TCRdb re-called the 5' RACE reads, yielding one record per CDR3 amino acid sequence without DNA. The table counts around 370,000 distinct CDR3 sequences; around 2.6% lies in the top ten. Material for sequencing was blood. These receptors all stem from a human donor with ulcerative colitis or Crohn's disease, or a healthy co-twin of an affected twin (not recorded which). Both conserved end residues are part of each CDR3.

J: TRBJ2-3
V: TRBV7-2
CDR3: CASSPLGQRSTDTQYF

J: TRBJ2-7
V: TRBV7-8
CDR3: CASSLTSGAPYEQYF

J: TRBJ1-6
V: TRBV7-9
CDR3: CASSSSGTGNSPLHF

J: TRBJ2-2
V: TRBV11-3
CDR3: CASRRYSGESAGELFF

J: TRBJ2-5
V: TRBV27
CDR3: CASRKQGAWETQYF

J: TRBJ2-7
V: TRBV6-1
CDR3: CASKESITVRYEQYF

J: TRBJ2-5
V: TRBV20-1
CDR3: CSANGGGKETQYF

J: TRBJ1-5
V: TRBV4-3
CDR3: CASSQEGGYRGNQPQHF

J: TRBJ2-2
V: TRBV5-1
CDR3: CASSQLTGTNTGELFF

J: TRBJ1-3
V: TRBV6-2/TRBV6-3
CDR3: CASSDGPGNTIYF

J: TRBJ1-2
V: TRBV7-2
CDR3: CASSTYNYGYTF

J: TRBJ2-7
V: TRBV5-1
CDR3: CASSLVGSGGAEEQYF

J: TRBJ1-2
V: TRBV20-1
CDR3: CSTGGGYGYTF

J: TRBJ2-6
V: TRBV7-2
CDR3: CASSPGQASGANVLTF

J: TRBJ2-1
V: TRBV20-1
CDR3: CSARGGGRYNEQFF

J: TRBJ2-5
V: TRBV5-1
CDR3: CASSGTGVGETQYF

J: TRBJ1-2
V: TRBV4-1
CDR3: CASSHNGDRGDYGYTF

J: TRBJ2-7
V: TRBV7-3
CDR3: CASSLTGDDEQYF

J: TRBJ2-3
V: TRBV7-9
CDR3: CASSRRTGTDTQYF

J: TRBJ1-1
V: TRBV12-3/TRBV12-4
CDR3: CASRHREAGTEAFF

J: TRBJ1-5
V: TRBV5-1
CDR3: CASSSGDSNQPQHF

J: TRBJ1-1
V: TRBV10-3
CDR3: CAISVQGEAEAFF

J: TRBJ1-1
V: TRBV11-2
CDR3: CASRYRGRENTEAFF

J: TRBJ2-5
V: TRBV6-5
CDR3: CASSLQGLAKETQYF

J: TRBJ2-7
V: TRBV5-1
CDR3: CASYQNSYEQYF

J: TRBJ2-3
V: TRBV7-2
CDR3: CASSWDGTDTQYF

J: TRBJ2-1
V: TRBV6-1
CDR3: CASSVARDNYNEQFF

J: TRBJ2-3
V: TRBV7-2
CDR3: CASSLGGTADTQYF

J: TRBJ1-1
V: TRBV28
CDR3: CASSARGPNTEAFF

J: TRBJ2-3
V: TRBV5-4
CDR3: CASSLAFGLAGGDTQYF

J: TRBJ2-7
V: TRBV28
CDR3: CASSSLIQGQYEQYF

J: TRBJ2-7
V: TRBV11-2
CDR3: CASRGISYEQYF

J: TRBJ1-1
V: TRBV12-3/TRBV12-4
CDR3: CASSLLAQGAEAFF

J: TRBJ2-7
V: TRBV2
CDR3: CASSGPTVSSYEQYF

J: TRBJ2-7
V: TRBV3-1
CDR3: CASSQDAGYSYEQYF

J: TRBJ2-1
V: TRBV5-1
CDR3: CASSLFGTGDNEQFF